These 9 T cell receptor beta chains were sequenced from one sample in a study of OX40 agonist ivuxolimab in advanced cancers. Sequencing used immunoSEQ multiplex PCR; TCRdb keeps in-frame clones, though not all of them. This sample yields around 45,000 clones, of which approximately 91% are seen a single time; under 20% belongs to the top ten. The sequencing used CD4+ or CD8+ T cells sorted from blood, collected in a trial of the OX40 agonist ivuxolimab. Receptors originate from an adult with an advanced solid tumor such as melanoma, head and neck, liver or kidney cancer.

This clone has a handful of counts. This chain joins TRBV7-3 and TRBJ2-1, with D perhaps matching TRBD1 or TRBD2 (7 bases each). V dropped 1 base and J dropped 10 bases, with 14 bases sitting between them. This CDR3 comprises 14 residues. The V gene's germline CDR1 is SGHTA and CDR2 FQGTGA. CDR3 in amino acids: CASSLSQGGTEQFF. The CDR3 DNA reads TGTGCCAGCAGCTTAAGCCAGGGGGGGACCGAGCAGTTCTTC.

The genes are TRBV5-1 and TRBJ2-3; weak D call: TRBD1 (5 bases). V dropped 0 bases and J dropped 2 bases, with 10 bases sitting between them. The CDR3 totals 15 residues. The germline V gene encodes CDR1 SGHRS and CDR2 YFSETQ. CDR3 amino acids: CASSLEQAYTDTQYF. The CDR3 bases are TGCGCCAGCAGCTTGGAACAGGCGTACACAGATACGCAGTATTTT. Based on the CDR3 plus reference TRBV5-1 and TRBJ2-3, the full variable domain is KAGVTQTPRYLIKTRGQQVTLSCSPISGHRSVSWYQQTPGQGLQFLFEYFSETQRNKGNFPGRFSGRQFSNSRSEMNVSTLELGDSALYLCASSLEQAYTDTQYFGPGTRLTVL.

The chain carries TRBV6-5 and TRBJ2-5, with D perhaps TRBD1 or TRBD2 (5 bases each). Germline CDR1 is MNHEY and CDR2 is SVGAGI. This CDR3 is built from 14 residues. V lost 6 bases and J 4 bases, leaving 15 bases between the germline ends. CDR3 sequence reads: CASSWGRAPETQYF. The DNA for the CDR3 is TGTGCCAGCAGCTGGGGACGTGCCCCAGAGACCCAGTACTTC.

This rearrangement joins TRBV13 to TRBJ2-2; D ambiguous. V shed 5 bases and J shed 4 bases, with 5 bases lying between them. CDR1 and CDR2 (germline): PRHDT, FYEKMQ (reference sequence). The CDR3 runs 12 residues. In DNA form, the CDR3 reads TGTGCCAGCAGCGACGGCACCGGGGAGCTGTTTTTT. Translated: CASSDGTGELFF.

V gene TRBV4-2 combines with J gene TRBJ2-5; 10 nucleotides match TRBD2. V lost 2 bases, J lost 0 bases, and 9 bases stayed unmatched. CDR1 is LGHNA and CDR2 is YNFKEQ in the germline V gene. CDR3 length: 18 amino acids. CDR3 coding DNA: TGTGCCAGCAGCCAACAAGCGGGGGGGACCTCGTACCAAGAGACCCAGTACTTC. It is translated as CASSQQAGGTSYQETQYF.

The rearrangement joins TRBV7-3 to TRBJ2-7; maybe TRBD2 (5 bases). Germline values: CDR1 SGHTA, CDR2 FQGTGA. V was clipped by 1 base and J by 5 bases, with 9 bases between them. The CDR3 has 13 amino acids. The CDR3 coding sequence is TGTGCCAGCAGCTTAATGATCGGGGACGAGCAGTACTTC. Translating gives CASSLMIGDEQYF.

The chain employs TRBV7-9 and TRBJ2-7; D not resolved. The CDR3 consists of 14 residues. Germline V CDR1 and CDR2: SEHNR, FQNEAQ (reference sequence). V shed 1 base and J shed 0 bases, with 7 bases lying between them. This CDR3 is CASSLEGSSYEQYF. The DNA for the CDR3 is TGTGCCAGCAGCTTAGAAGGAAGCTCCTACGAGCAGTACTTC.

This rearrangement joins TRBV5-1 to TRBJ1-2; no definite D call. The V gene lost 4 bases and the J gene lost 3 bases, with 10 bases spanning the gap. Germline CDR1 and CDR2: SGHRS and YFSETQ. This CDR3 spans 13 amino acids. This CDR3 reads CASSPDGDYGYTF. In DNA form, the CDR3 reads TGCGCCAGCAGCCCGGACGGAGACTATGGCTACACCTTC.

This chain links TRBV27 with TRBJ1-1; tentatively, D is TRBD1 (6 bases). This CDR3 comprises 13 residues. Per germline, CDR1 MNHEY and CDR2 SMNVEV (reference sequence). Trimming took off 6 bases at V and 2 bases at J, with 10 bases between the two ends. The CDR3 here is CASRIQGNTEAFF. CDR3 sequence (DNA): TGTGCCAGCAGAATACAGGGTAACACTGAAGCTTTCTTT.